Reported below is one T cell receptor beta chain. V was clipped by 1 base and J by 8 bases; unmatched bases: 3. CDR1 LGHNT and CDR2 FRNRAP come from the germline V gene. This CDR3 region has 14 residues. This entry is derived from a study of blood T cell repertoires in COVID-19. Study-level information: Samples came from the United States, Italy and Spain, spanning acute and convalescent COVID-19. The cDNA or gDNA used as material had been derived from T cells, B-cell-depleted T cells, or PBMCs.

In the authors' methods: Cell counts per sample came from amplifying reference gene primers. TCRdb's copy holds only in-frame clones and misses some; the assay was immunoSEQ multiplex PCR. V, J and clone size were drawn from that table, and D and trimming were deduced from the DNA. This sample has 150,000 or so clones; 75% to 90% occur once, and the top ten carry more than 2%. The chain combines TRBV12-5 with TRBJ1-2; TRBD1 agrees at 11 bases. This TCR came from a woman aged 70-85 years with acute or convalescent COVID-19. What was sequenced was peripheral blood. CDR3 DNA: TGTGCTAGTGGTTTGGGGGACAGGGGGAGAGGCTACACCTTC. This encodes CASGLGDRGRGYTF.